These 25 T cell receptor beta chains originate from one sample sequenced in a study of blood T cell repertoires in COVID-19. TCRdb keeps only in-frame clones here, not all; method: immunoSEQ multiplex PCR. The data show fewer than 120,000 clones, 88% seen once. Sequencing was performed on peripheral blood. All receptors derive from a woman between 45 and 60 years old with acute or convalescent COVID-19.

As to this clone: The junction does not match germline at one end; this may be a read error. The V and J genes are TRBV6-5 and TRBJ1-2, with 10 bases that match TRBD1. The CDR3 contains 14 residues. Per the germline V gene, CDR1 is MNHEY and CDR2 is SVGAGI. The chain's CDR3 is CASTWFTGTGVRFF. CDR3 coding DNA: TGTGCCAGCACGTGGTTTACCGGGACAGGGGTCCGTTTCTTC.

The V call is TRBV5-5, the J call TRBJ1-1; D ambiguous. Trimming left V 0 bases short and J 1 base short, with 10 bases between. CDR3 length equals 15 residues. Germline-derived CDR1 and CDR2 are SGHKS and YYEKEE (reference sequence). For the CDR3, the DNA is TGTGCCAGCAGCTTGGCCTGGCGGCGGAACACTGAAGCTTTCTTT. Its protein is CASSLAWRRNTEAFF. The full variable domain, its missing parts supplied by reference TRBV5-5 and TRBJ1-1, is DAGVTQSPTHLIKTRGQQVTLRCSPISGHKSVSWYQQVLGQGPQFIFQYYEKEERGRGNFPDRFSARQFPNYSSELNVNALLLGDSALYLCASSLAWRRNTEAFFGQGTRLTVV.

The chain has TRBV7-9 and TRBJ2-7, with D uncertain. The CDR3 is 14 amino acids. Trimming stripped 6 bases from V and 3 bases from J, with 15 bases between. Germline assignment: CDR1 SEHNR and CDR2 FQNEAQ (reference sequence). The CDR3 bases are TGTGCCAGCAGTCTGACAAACCGAGACTACGAGCAGTACTTC. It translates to CASSLTNRDYEQYF.

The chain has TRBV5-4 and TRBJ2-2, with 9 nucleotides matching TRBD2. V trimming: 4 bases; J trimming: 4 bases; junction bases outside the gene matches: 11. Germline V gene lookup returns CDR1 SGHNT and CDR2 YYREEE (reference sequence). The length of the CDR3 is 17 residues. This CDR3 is CASSVGSGRAGTGELFF. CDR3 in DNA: TGTGCCAGCAGCGTTGGTAGCGGGAGAGCGGGCACCGGGGAGCTGTTTTTT. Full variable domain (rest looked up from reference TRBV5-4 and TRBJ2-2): ETGVTQSPTHLIKTRGQQVTLRCSSQSGHNTVSWYQQALGQGPQFIFQYYREEENGRGNFPPRFSGLQFPNYSSELNVNALELDDSALYLCASSVGSGRAGTGELFFGEGSRLTVL.

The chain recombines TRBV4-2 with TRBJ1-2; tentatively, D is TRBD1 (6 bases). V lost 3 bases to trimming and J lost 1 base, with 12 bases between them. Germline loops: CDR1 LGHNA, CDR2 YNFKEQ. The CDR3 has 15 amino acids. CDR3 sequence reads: CASSQTQGNNYGYTF. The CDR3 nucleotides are TGTGCCAGCAGCCAGACACAGGGTAATAACTATGGCTACACCTTC.

CDR3 residues: CASSPPGQGFDEQFF. The CDR3 DNA reads TGTGCCAGCTCACCACCGGGACAGGGGTTCGATGAGCAGTTCTTC. The chain employs TRBV18 and TRBJ2-1, with 10 bases that match TRBD1. The CDR3 loop spans 15 amino acids. Germline CDR1 and CDR2: KGHSH and LQKENI. V was pared by 0 bases and J by 8 bases, with 4 bases of the junction left unmatched. Drawing the rest from reference TRBV18 and TRBJ2-1, the complete variable domain is NAGVMQNPRHLVRRRGQEARLRCSPMKGHSHVYWYRQLPEEGLKFMVYLQKENIIDESGMPKERFSAEFPKEGPSILRIQQVVRGDSAAYFCASSPPGQGFDEQFFGPGTRLTVL.

CDR3 sequence (DNA): TGTGCCTTAGGGGTTGGATACCAGTTTCGAGAAGCTTTCTTT. It specifies CALGVGYQFREAFF. V and J are TRBV30 and TRBJ1-1; perhaps TRBD1 as D (5 bases). Trimming stripped 7 bases from V and 8 bases from J, with 23 bases between. The CDR3 totals 14 residues. CDR1 GTSNPN and CDR2 SVGIG come from the germline V gene (reference sequence).

The CDR3 region has the DNA TGCGCCAGCAGTCAATCGAGTGGAGAGCGGAGCTACGAGCAGTACTTC. Translating gives CASSQSSGERSYEQYF. The rearrangement joins TRBV23-1 to TRBJ2-7, with D tentatively TRBD2 (5 bases). TRBV23-1 qualifies as an ORF whose function is uncertain. The CDR3 is made up of 16 amino acids. Trimming removed 0 bases from V and 3 bases from J, with 15 bases in between.

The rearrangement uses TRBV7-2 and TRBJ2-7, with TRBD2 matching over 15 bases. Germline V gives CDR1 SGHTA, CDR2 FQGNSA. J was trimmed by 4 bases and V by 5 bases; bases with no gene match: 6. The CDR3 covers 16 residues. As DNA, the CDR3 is TGTGCCAGCAGCCCGGGACTAGCGGGAGGTCGGTACGAGCAGTACTTC. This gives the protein CASSPGLAGGRYEQYF.

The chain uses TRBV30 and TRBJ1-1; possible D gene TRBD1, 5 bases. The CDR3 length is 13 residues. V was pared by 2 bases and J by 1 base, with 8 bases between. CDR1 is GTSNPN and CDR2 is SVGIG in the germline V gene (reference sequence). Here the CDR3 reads CAWSLTANTEAFF. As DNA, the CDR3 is TGTGCCTGGAGTTTGACAGCGAACACTGAAGCTTTCTTT.

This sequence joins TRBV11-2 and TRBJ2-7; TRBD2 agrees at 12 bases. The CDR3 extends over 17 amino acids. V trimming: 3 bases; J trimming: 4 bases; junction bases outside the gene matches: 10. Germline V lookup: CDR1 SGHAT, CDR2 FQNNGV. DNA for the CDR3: TGTGCCAGCAGCTTGAACCGACTAGCGGGAGAAGGGTACGAGCAGTACTTC. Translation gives CASSLNRLAGEGYEQYF.

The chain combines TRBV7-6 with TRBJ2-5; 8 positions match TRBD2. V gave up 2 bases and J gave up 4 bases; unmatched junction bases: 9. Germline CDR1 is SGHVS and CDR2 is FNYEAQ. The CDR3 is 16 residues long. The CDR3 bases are TGTGCCAGCAGCTTAAGAGCGGGAGCTCCTCGAGAGACCCAGTACTTC. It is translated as CASSLRAGAPRETQYF.

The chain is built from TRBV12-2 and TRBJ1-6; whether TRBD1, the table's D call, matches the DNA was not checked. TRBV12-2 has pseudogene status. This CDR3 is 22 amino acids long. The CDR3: CASRLEPPGQGRLSSYNSPLHF. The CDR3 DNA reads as TGTGCAAGTCGCTTAGAACCCCCGGGACAGGGGCGGCTAAGCTCCTATAATTCACCCCTCCACTTT.

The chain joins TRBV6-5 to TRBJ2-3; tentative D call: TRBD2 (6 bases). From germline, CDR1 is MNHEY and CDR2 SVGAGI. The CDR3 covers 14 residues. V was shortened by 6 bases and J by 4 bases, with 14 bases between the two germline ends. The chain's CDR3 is CASSPSRRADTQYF. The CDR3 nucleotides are TGTGCCAGCAGCCCCAGCAGGAGGGCAGATACGCAGTATTTT.

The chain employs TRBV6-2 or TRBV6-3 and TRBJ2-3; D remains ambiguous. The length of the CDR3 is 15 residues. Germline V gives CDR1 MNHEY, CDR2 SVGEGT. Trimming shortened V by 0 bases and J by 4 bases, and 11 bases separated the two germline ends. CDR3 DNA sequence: TGTGCCAGCAGTTACTCGAACGGCGGCGCAGATACGCAGTATTTT. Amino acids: CASSYSNGGADTQYF.

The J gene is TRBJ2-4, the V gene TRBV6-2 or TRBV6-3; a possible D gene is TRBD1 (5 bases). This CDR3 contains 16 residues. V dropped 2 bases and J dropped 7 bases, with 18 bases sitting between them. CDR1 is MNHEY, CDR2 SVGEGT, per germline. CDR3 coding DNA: TGTGCCAGCAGTTACGGTTTCAGGGCTGCTCGGAACATTCAGTACTTC. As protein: CASSYGFRAARNIQYF.

For the CDR3, the DNA is TGTGCCAGCAGAAGGACTAGCGAGAACACCGGGGAGCTGTTTTTT. This codes for CASRRTSENTGELFF. The genes are TRBV6-5 and TRBJ2-2; 9 bases align to TRBD2. CDR3 length equals 15 residues. Germline lookup yields CDR1 MNHEY and CDR2 SVGAGI. Unmatched junction bases numbered 3, after V lost 6 bases and J lost 1 base.

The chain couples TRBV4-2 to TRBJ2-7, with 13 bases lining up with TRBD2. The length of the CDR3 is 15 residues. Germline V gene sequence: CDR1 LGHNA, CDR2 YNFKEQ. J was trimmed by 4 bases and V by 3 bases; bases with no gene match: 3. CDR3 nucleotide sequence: TGTGCCAGCAGCCATGGACTAGCGGGAGCTTACGAGCAGTACTTC. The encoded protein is CASSHGLAGAYEQYF.

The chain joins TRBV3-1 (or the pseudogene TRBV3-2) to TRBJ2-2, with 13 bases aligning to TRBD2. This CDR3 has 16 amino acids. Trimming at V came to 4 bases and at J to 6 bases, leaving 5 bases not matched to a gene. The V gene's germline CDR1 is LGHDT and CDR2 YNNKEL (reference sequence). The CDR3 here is CASSPGLAGVAGELFF. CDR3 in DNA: TGTGCCAGCAGCCCCGGACTAGCGGGAGTAGCCGGGGAGCTGTTTTTT.

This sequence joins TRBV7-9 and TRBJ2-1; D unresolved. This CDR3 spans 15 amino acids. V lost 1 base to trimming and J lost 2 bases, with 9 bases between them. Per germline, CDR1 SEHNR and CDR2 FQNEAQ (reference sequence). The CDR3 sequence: CASSLGAVPYNEQFF. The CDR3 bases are TGTGCCAGCAGCTTAGGGGCTGTCCCCTACAATGAGCAGTTCTTC.

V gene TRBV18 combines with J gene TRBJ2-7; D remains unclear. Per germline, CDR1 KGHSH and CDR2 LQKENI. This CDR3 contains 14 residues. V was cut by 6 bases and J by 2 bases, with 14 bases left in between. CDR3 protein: CASSLTVEAYEQYF. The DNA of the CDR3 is TGTGCCAGCTCCCTGACGGTCGAGGCCTACGAGCAGTACTTC.

The CDR3 DNA reads as TGTGCCAGCAGTTTATGGGGGGAGGGTTCGACAGATACGCAGTATTTT. This encodes CASSLWGEGSTDTQYF. The V and J genes are TRBV28 and TRBJ2-3; TRBD2 agrees at 7 bases. Germline trimming cut 0 bases from V and 3 bases from J; bases unmatched to any gene: 6. CDR1 and CDR2 (germline): MDHEN, SYDVKM. CDR3 length: 16 residues. The full variable domain, completed using reference TRBV28 and TRBJ2-3, is DVKVTQSSRYLVKRTGEKVFLECVQDMDHENMFWYRQDPGLGLRLIYFSYDVKMKEKGDIPEGYSVSREKKERFSLILESASTNQTSMYLCASSLWGEGSTDTQYFGPGTRLTVL.

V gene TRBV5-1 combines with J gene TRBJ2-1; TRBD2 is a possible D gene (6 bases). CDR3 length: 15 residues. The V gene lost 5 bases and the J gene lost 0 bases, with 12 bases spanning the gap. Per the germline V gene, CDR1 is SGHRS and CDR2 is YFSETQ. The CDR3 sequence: CASRGAGYSYNEQFF. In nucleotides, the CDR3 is TGCGCCAGCAGGGGAGCGGGCTACTCCTACAATGAGCAGTTCTTC. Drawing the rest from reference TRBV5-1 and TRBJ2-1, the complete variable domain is KAGVTQTPRYLIKTRGQQVTLSCSPISGHRSVSWYQQTPGQGLQFLFEYFSETQRNKGNFPGRFSGRQFSNSRSEMNVSTLELGDSALYLCASRGAGYSYNEQFFGPGTRLTVL.

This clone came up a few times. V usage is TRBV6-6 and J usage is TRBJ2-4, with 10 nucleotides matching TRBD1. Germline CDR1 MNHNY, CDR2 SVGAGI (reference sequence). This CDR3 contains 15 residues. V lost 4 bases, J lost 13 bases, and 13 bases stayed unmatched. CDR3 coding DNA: TGTGCCAGCAGTTGGGGAGGGACAGGGGATTTGAACCAGTACTTC. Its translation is CASSWGGTGDLNQYF.

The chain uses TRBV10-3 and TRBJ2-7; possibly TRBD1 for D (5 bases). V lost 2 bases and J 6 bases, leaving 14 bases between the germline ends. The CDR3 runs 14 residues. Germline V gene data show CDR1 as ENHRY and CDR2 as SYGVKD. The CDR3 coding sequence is TGTGCCATCAGTGAGCCCCCAAACCAGGGCGAGCAGTACTTC. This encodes CAISEPPNQGEQYF.